The rows below give T cell receptor beta chains drawn from one sample of a study of blood T cell repertoires in COVID-19. Method: immunoSEQ multiplex PCR; TCRdb's copy keeps in-frame clones and lacks some. The sample includes approximately 160,000 clones, about 79% seen only once; the top ten take roughly 7.2%. The sequencing input was peripheral blood. The receptor set was obtained from a woman in her 50s in a cohort sampled during active or convalescent COVID-19. Both conserved end residues are part of each CDR3. Clone size is shown for a subset of rows, as once, few, many or a class of expanded clone.

>TRBV4-1|TRBJ2-7|NA
CASSHLTADEQYF
>TRBV29-1|TRBJ2-7|NA
CSVEEESYEQYF
>TRBV14|TRBJ1-1|NA
CASRKGGENTEAFF
>TRBV2|TRBJ1-5|NA
CASIGLGTGRGGNQPQHF
>TRBV6-6|TRBJ2-7|NA
CASSTENPYEQYF
>TRBV5-1|TRBJ2-7|NA
CASSPRSGGPYEQYF
>TRBV7-4|TRBJ2-7|NA
CASSLAVSGGHEQYF
>TRBV2|TRBJ2-1|NA
CASSVMREQFF
>TRBV11-1|TRBJ2-5|once
CASGPSGHLGETQYF
>TRBV10-3|TRBJ2-5|once
CAISEVGGPETQYF
>TRBV6-5|TRBJ2-7|NA
CASSRAGGGSYEQYF
>TRBV19|TRBJ1-6|NA
CASSGRVNSPLHF
>TRBV19|TRBJ1-2|NA
CASTGQFNYGYTF
>TRBV14|TRBJ1-1|NA
CASSLRTVNTEAFF
>TRBV28|TRBJ2-6|NA
CASTLSGANVLTF
>TRBV28|TRBJ1-5|NA
CASSLLGQENQPQHF
>TRBV6-5|TRBJ1-2|once
CASSLGKTTGYGYTF
>TRBV7-8|TRBJ2-7|NA
CASSLATPRYEQYF
>TRBV5-1|TRBJ2-4|NA
CASSLEGIGGQNIQYF
>TRBV7-2|TRBJ1-5|NA
CASSLLGTAYSNQPQHF
>TRBV5-1|TRBJ2-1|NA
CASSLDGGAYNEQFF
>TRBV4-2|TRBJ1-4|NA
CASSQDRQGASNTLFF
>TRBV12-5|TRBJ2-3|once
CATRKGQGADTQYF
>TRBV2|TRBJ2-3|NA
CASSEAAPSFLTDTQYF
>TRBV7-9|TRBJ2-5|NA
CASSQPGLVGRQTQYF
>TRBV19|TRBJ2-4|NA
CASSTGGTKNIQYF
>TRBV3-1/TRBV3-2|TRBJ2-2|NA
CASSQDLPGLGPTGGEPGELFF
>TRBV7-6|TRBJ1-3|NA
CASSLRGSPQFSGNTIYF
>TRBV27|TRBJ1-6|NA
CASSLYGANSPLHF
>TRBV18|TRBJ2-4|few
CASSPTRGGNIQYF
>TRBV5-1|TRBJ2-5|NA
CASSLSVRETQYF
>TRBV4-3|TRBJ1-3|NA
CASSQGAGTSGNTIYF
>TRBV13|TRBJ1-3|NA
CASSFRTPSIYF
>TRBV19|TRBJ1-1|few
CASNLQGGNTEAFF
>TRBV3-1/TRBV3-2|TRBJ1-5|NA
CASSQNLPGQGNQPQHF
>TRBV29-1|TRBJ1-5|NA
CSGGQGGNQPQHF
>TRBV24-1|TRBJ2-1|NA
CATSDFNSGGDLSSSYNEQFF
>TRBV13|TRBJ2-7|NA
CATGQGSSYEQYF
>TRBV3-1/TRBV3-2|TRBJ2-2|NA
CASSPSPLESGELFF
>TRBV6-1|TRBJ1-2|NA
CASSFAGGYTF
>TRBV5-1|TRBJ2-7|NA
CASSSLSVPYEQYF
>TRBV11-3|TRBJ2-3|NA
CASSLRVTSGGEGTDTQYF
>TRBV6-6|TRBJ1-1|NA
CASSLEGQGAFSTEAFF
>TRBV7-9|TRBJ2-1|NA
CAMENRDRVYEQFF
>TRBV9|TRBJ2-6|NA
CASSVERSGANVLTF
>TRBV7-9|TRBJ1-2|NA
CASSSLTGQGQKNYGYTF
>TRBV6-9|TRBJ1-2|NA
CASRGEAHGYTF
>TRBV3-1/TRBV3-2|TRBJ2-2|NA
CASSQTSGNSGELFF
>TRBV5-3|TRBJ2-7|NA
CAREPTGGLSYEQYF
>TRBV7-9|TRBJ2-7|NA
CASSPSGAFSEQYF
>TRBV7-9|TRBJ1-4|NA
CASSSTGGNEKLFF
>TRBV19|TRBJ1-3|NA
CASSIGQPLSGNTIYF
>TRBV2|TRBJ1-1|NA
CASRGTGNTEAFF
>TRBV25-1|TRBJ1-1|NA
CASSDRRVTEAFF
>TRBV30|TRBJ1-1|NA
CAWRVSTGQSEAFF
>TRBV30|TRBJ1-1|NA
CAWSVQAARAFF
>TRBV24-1|TRBJ2-5|NA
CATSDSAVTSGRQETQYF
>TRBV30|TRBJ2-7|NA
CAWSRGLTYEQYF
>TRBV9|TRBJ2-1|NA
CASSVGRGIFNEQFF
>TRBV2|TRBJ1-2|NA
CASSDGEGRDYGYTF